The 6 T cell receptor beta chains below all came from one sample that was sequenced in a study of CD8 T cells in ankylosing spondylitis. TCRdb re-analysed the 5' RACE reads in MiXCR, keeping a single row per CDR3 protein. The sample lists 290,000 or so distinct CDR3 sequences, less than 25% occurring once. The sample taken for sequencing was blood, either unsorted or a sorted T cell fraction (not recorded which). All receptors come from a female donor with ankylosing spondylitis or in good health (not recorded which).

The chain carries TRBV20-1 and TRBJ2-7, with 10 bases fitting TRBD2. The V gene's germline CDR1 is DFQATT and CDR2 SNEGSKA (reference sequence). This CDR3 comprises 13 residues. J lost 6 bases, V lost 7 bases, and 9 bases had no gene match. The CDR3, as DNA: TGCAGTGTTTTCATCAGCGGGAGGGGCGAGCAGTACTTC. It is translated as CSVFISGRGEQYF.

The gene calls are TRBV9 and TRBJ2-3; D might be TRBD2 (6 bases). V was trimmed by 1 base and J by 5 bases, leaving 11 bases between them. Germline loops: CDR1 SGDLS, CDR2 YYNGEE. The CDR3 totals 14 residues. The CDR3 bases are TGTGCCAGCAGCGTATTCGGGAGCGGAGATACGCAGTATTTT. As protein: CASSVFGSGDTQYF.

This clonotype was picked up a small number of times. The rearrangement joins TRBV7-2 to TRBJ2-7, with 9 bases identical to TRBD1. Per germline, CDR1 SGHTA and CDR2 FQGNSA. V shed 2 bases, J shed 2 bases, and the junction held 4 bases outside the gene matches. The CDR3 is 15 amino acids. In nucleotides, the CDR3 is TGTGCCAGCAGCTTATACGGGACAGGGCCCTACGAGCAGTACTTC. It is translated as CASSLYGTGPYEQYF.

This clonotype has just a few counts. The J gene is TRBJ2-7, the V gene TRBV14; maybe TRBD2 (5 bases). V was trimmed by 1 base and J by 3 bases, leaving 10 bases between them. The germline CDR1 and CDR2 sequences are SGHDN and FVKESK. The CDR3 is 14 amino acids. This CDR3 reads CASSQGREGYEQYF. The CDR3 nucleotides read TGTGCCAGCAGCCAAGGACGAGAGGGCTACGAGCAGTACTTC.

In its sample, this clonotype was seen a few times. The V call is TRBV5-6, the J call TRBJ2-2; TRBD2 matches at 10 bases. This CDR3 is 17 amino acids long. V gave up 3 bases and J gave up 4 bases; unmatched junction bases: 9. Germline CDR1 is SGHDT and CDR2 is YYEEEE. CDR3: CASSSLSSSGGTGELFF. CDR3 nucleotide sequence: TGTGCCAGCAGCTCTCTCAGTTCTAGCGGGGGCACCGGGGAGCTGTTTTTT.

This clonotype was picked up many times. The chain recombines TRBV20-1 with TRBJ2-3; 10 nucleotides align to TRBD2. This CDR3 spans 18 amino acids. The trim removed 3 bases at V and 6 bases at J, leaving 18 bases unmatched. Germline lookup yields CDR1 DFQATT and CDR2 SNEGSKA (reference sequence). Here the CDR3 DNA reads TGCAGTGCTAGCAGAGAGCCCCCTGGAGCGGGAGGGCGTGATACGCAGTATTTT. Its protein is CSASREPPGAGGRDTQYF.